Presented here are 22 T cell receptor beta chains from one specimen sequenced in a study of cytomegalovirus exposure and HLA in healthy donors. Amplification used 60 Vbeta primers and 13 Jbeta primers. Generated by immunoSEQ multiplex PCR, the TCRdb table keeps only in-frame clones and is missing some. The sample lists 200,000 or so clones; 65% to 85% were seen once. Sequenced sample: PBMCs. Receptors were obtained from a boy between 2 and 10 years old in good health and CMV-seronegative.

This clone was seen a single time. The rearrangement links TRBV6-6 to TRBJ2-1; 10 nucleotides match TRBD1. This CDR3 is built from 15 residues. Germline V gene sequence: CDR1 MNHNY, CDR2 SVGAGI (reference sequence). V was pared by 6 bases and J by 7 bases, with 9 bases of the junction left unmatched. The CDR3, as DNA: TGTGCCAGCAGCTCGACAGGGGGCTCGGTGAATGAGCAGTTCTTC. The encoded protein is CASSSTGGSVNEQFF.

The rearrangement uses TRBV6-4 and TRBJ2-3, with TRBD1 matching 11 bases. Trimming at V came to 8 bases and at J to 5 bases, leaving 15 bases not matched to a gene. The CDR3 sequence is 17 residues long. From germline, CDR1 is MRHNA and CDR2 SNTAGT. CDR3 sequence: CASPAPLGQGGLDTQYF. The CDR3 coding sequence is TGTGCCAGCCCTGCCCCTTTGGGACAGGGGGGTTTAGATACGCAGTATTTT.

This rearrangement joins TRBV6-5 to TRBJ1-1, with D possibly being TRBD1 (6 bases). V was shortened by 7 bases and J by 3 bases, with 18 bases between the two germline ends. The germline V gene has CDR1 MNHEY and CDR2 SVGAGI. The CDR3 is made up of 15 amino acids. The CDR3 loop reads CASIEEDSGDTEAFF. The CDR3 DNA reads TGTGCCAGCATAGAAGAGGACAGCGGGGACACTGAAGCTTTCTTT.

This clone came up a few times. The chain employs TRBV19 and TRBJ1-2, with 9 bases fitting TRBD1. Germline CDR1 LNHDA, CDR2 SQIVND (reference sequence). This CDR3 comprises 15 residues. Losses at the gene ends were 2 bases for V and 2 bases for J; bases not matched to a gene: 3. CDR3 in amino acids: CASSITGGANYGYTF. The CDR3 DNA sequence: TGTGCCAGTAGTATAACAGGGGGCGCGAACTATGGCTACACCTTC.

This clone was picked up a small number of times. This sequence joins TRBV5-1 and TRBJ1-1, with D perhaps TRBD1 (6 bases). The ends were cut back, 4 bases at V and 1 base at J, with 35 bases in the middle. The CDR3 totals 22 residues. Germline lookup yields CDR1 SGHRS and CDR2 YFSETQ. The CDR3 DNA is TGCGCCAGCAGCAGGAGAGGACAGTTGGGCGTGAAGGATGGAACCAGGAACACTGAAGCTTTCTTT. Translating it yields CASSRRGQLGVKDGTRNTEAFF.

J is TRBJ2-5 and V is TRBV7-6, with 8 positions matching TRBD2. Trimming removed 11 bases from V and 3 bases from J; junction bases left unmatched: 8. The germline gives CDR1 SGHVS, CDR2 FNYEAQ. This CDR3 contains 13 residues. The CDR3 region has the DNA TGTGCCGTCGGGGGGGCTCGGGAAGAGACCCAGTACTTC. Its protein product is CAVGGAREETQYF.

This chain joins TRBV6-6 and TRBJ1-5, with 10 bases identical to TRBD1. The germline V gene has CDR1 MNHNY and CDR2 SVGAGI (reference sequence). V shed 6 bases and J 3 bases; nucleotides not matched to a gene: 5. This CDR3 region has 15 residues. CDR3 loop: CASSLTGGPNQPQHF. The CDR3 DNA follows: TGTGCCAGCAGCCTGACAGGGGGCCCCAATCAGCCCCAGCATTTT.

The chain links TRBV19 to TRBJ1-6; 9 nucleotides align to TRBD1. CDR1 LNHDA and CDR2 SQIVND come from the germline V gene (reference sequence). Germline trimming cut 6 bases from V and 9 bases from J; bases unmatched to any gene: 9. The CDR3 sequence is 15 residues long. CDR3 DNA sequence: TGTGCCAGTAGCGCTTGGGACAGGGAATTTTCACCCCTCCACTTT. This sequence encodes CASSAWDREFSPLHF.

J is TRBJ2-1 and V is TRBV9; 7 bases align to TRBD2. V was pared by 2 bases and J by 5 bases, with 10 bases of the junction left unmatched. Germline values: CDR1 SGDLS, CDR2 YYNGEE. The CDR3 is made up of 16 amino acids. CDR3 in DNA: TGTGCCAGCAGCGTGGGGGATTCCGGGGGGAACAATGAGCAGTTCTTC. Translation: CASSVGDSGGNNEQFF. The complete variable domain, with remaining parts taken from reference TRBV9 and TRBJ2-1, reads DSGVTQTPKHLITATGQRVTLRCSPRSGDLSVYWYQQSLDQGLQFLIQYYNGEERAKGNILERFSAQQFPDLHSELNLSSLELGDSALYFCASSVGDSGGNNEQFFGPGTRLTVL.

The V and J genes are TRBV10-3 and TRBJ1-1; TRBD1 matches 9 bases. The CDR3 runs to 13 residues. Germline CDR1 and CDR2: ENHRY and SYGVKD. J gave up 6 bases and V 6 bases, and 5 bases lay outside the gene matches. The CDR3 DNA is TGTGCCATCAGCGACAGGGGGGACGCTGAAGCTTTCTTT. Its protein is CAISDRGDAEAFF.

Note on this clone: The sample has other DNA sequences that encode this CDR3 too. The chain couples TRBV27 to TRBJ2-7; the match to TRBD1 covers 8 bases. The trim removed 6 bases at V and 3 bases at J, leaving 7 bases unmatched. The CDR3 loop spans 14 amino acids. Germline V gives CDR1 MNHEY, CDR2 SMNVEV (reference sequence). This CDR3 reads CASSLGTGYYEQYF. In nucleotides, the CDR3 is TGTGCCAGCAGCCTCGGGACAGGTTACTACGAGCAGTACTTC.

The chain joins TRBV2 to TRBJ2-7; TRBD2 might be the D (6 bases). Germline CDR1 reads SNHLY; CDR2 reads FYNNEI. V lost 1 base and J 2 bases, leaving 12 bases between the germline ends. This CDR3 contains 15 residues. The CDR3 sequence is CASSEEGGRAYEQYF. CDR3 in DNA: TGTGCCAGCAGTGAAGAGGGAGGCAGGGCCTACGAGCAGTACTTC. Looking up the rest from reference TRBV2 and TRBJ2-7 gives the full variable domain: EPEVTQTPSHQVTQMGQEVILRCVPISNHLYFYWYRQILGQKVEFLVSFYNNEISEKSEIFDDQFSVERPDGSNFTLKIRSTKLEDSAMYFCASSEEGGRAYEQYFGPGTRLTVT.

The rearrangement links TRBV7-3 to TRBJ2-3, with a weak D call TRBD1 (5 bases). Germline CDR1 reads SGHTA; CDR2 reads FQGTGA. The CDR3 has 15 amino acids. V lost 1 base and J lost 6, with 14 bases in between. The CDR3 region is CASSLIPGFTDTQYF. As DNA, the CDR3 is TGTGCCAGCAGCTTAATTCCAGGGTTCACGGATACGCAGTATTTT. The full variable domain, rest sourced from reference TRBV7-3 and TRBJ2-3, is GAGVSQTPSNKVTEKGKYVELRCDPISGHTALYWYRQSLGQGPEFLIYFQGTGAADDSGLPNDRFFAVRPEGSVSTLKIQRTERGDSAVYLCASSLIPGFTDTQYFGPGTRLTVL.

The chain couples TRBV28 to TRBJ1-1, with D unclear. Germline V gene data show CDR1 as MDHEN and CDR2 as SYDVKM. With 2 bases removed from V and 1 base from J, the gap between germline ends came to 5 bases. This CDR3 spans 13 amino acids. CDR3 region: CASSLGRNTEAFF. The DNA for the CDR3 is TGTGCCAGCAGTTTAGGCAGGAACACTGAAGCTTTCTTT.

This clone was seen a few times. The chain employs TRBV5-4 and TRBJ2-7, with 13 bases matching TRBD2. The germline V gene has CDR1 SGHNT and CDR2 YYREEE (reference sequence). The CDR3 has 14 amino acids. With V trimmed by 4 bases and J by 5 bases, 3 bases remained unmatched. CDR3 sequence (DNA): TGTGCCAGCAGCCTGACTAGCGGGGGGAACGAGCAGTACTTC. Amino acid sequence: CASSLTSGGNEQYF.

The V and J genes are TRBV2 and TRBJ1-5; TRBD1 matches 12 bases. Germline loops: CDR1 SNHLY, CDR2 FYNNEI. Trimming at V came to 4 bases and at J to 7 bases, leaving 5 bases not matched to a gene. CDR3 length: 15 residues. CDR3 region: CASSAGQGAGQPQHF. In DNA form, the CDR3 reads TGTGCCAGCAGTGCGGGACAGGGGGCTGGCCAGCCCCAGCATTTT.

The rearrangement uses TRBV11-2 and TRBJ2-7, with 7 nucleotides matching TRBD1. The CDR3 consists of 16 residues. In germline, CDR1 is SGHAT, CDR2 FQNNGV. Trimming cost V 5 bases and J 2 bases; bases outside gene matches: 12. The CDR3, as DNA: TGTGCCAGCAGCCCCAGGATAGCAGGGGGACCCTACGAGCAGTACTTC. This gives the protein CASSPRIAGGPYEQYF.

This sequence joins TRBV5-8 and TRBJ2-3; 10 nucleotides match TRBD1. This CDR3 is 18 amino acids long. Germline loops: CDR1 SGHTS, CDR2 YDEGEE. The junction had 9 bases not matched to a gene; V was cut back by 0 bases and J by 2 bases. DNA of the CDR3: TGTGCCAGCAGCTTGGTTATAGGACAGGGGGTTTCCACAGATACGCAGTATTTT. Amino acid sequence: CASSLVIGQGVSTDTQYF.

This rearrangement joins TRBV10-1 to TRBJ1-3; D is perhaps TRBD1 (6 bases). Germline CDR1 is WNHNN and CDR2 is SYGVQD (reference sequence). CDR3 length: 16 residues. Trimming cost V 4 bases and J 0 bases, with 13 bases left between them. The DNA for the CDR3 is TGCGCCAGCAGTGTAGACAGGCCCGTCTCTGGAAACACCATATATTTT. Its translation is CASSVDRPVSGNTIYF.

This rearrangement joins TRBV6-5 to TRBJ2-5, with TRBD1 matching over 9 bases. Per germline, CDR1 MNHEY and CDR2 SVGAGI. This CDR3 comprises 14 residues. Unmatched junction bases numbered 8, after V lost 8 bases and J lost 4 bases. The CDR3 is CASSDRGGAETQYF. Here the CDR3 DNA reads TGTGCCAGCTCGGACAGGGGAGGAGCAGAGACCCAGTACTTC.

This clone was recorded only once. The gene calls are TRBV6-6 and TRBJ1-2, with D perhaps TRBD1 (5 bases). The CDR3 runs to 13 residues. V was trimmed by 5 bases and J by 8 bases, leaving 15 bases between them. In germline, CDR1 is MNHNY, CDR2 SVGAGI (reference sequence). The CDR3 sequence: CASSGATLGGYTF. CDR3 bases: TGTGCCAGCAGTGGGGCAACCTTAGGAGGCTACACCTTC.

This rearrangement joins TRBV27 to TRBJ1-6; 9 positions agree with TRBD1. Germline-derived CDR1 and CDR2 are MNHEY and SMNVEV (reference sequence). The CDR3 is 14 residues long. V lost 8 bases, J lost 6 bases, and 5 bases stayed unmatched. The CDR3 DNA is TGTGCCAGCCACCGGGACAGGGCTAATTCACCCCTCCACTTT. Its protein is CASHRDRANSPLHF.